This TCR beta chain was profiled in a study of blood T cell repertoires in COVID-19. The wider study: Italy, Spain and the United States were the sources of the convalescent and acute COVID-19 samples. From T cells, B-cell-depleted T cells, or PBMCs came the material, which was cDNA or gDNA.

Per the germline V gene, CDR1 is LNHDA and CDR2 is SQIVND (reference sequence). Between the trimmed V and J ends, which lost 1 base and 0 bases, there was a span of 12 bases. This CDR3 contains 17 residues. The table came from immunoSEQ multiplex PCR; TCRdb's copy has only in-frame clones and leaves some out. Here the sample spans 150,000 to 200,000 clones, around 83% being singletons. The sample comprised peripheral blood. This TCR came from a human donor in a cohort sampled during active COVID-19. V usage is TRBV19 and J usage is TRBJ2-2; D remains ambiguous. DNA of the CDR3: TGTGCCAGTAGTATAGGTAGTCCAATAGCGAACACCGGGGAGCTGTTTTTT. Protein product: CASSIGSPIANTGELFF.